The 22 T cell receptor beta chains given below trace back to one sample, sequenced in a study of CD8 T cells in ankylosing spondylitis. MiXCR, applied by TCRdb to the 5' RACE reads, yields one record per CDR3 protein. The data show fewer than 200,000 distinct CDR3 sequences, around 8.9% seen once. The source material was blood, either unsorted or a sorted T cell fraction (not recorded which). The origin of the receptors is a female donor with ankylosing spondylitis or in good health (not recorded which).

The gene calls are TRBV10-3 and TRBJ1-3; D is uncertain. CDR1 is ENHRY and CDR2 is SYGVKD in the germline V gene. The CDR3 extends over 13 amino acids. V was shortened by 6 bases and J by 0 bases, with 6 bases between the two germline ends. CDR3 sequence: CAISNYSGNTIYF. For the CDR3, the DNA is TGTGCCATCAGCAATTACTCTGGAAACACCATATATTTT.

This clonotype was recorded many times. The rearrangement uses TRBV25-1 and TRBJ2-7; 7 bases fit TRBD1. The CDR3 is 14 amino acids. Germline values: CDR1 MGHDK, CDR2 SYGVNS. Trimming at V came to 6 bases and at J to 5 bases, leaving 10 bases not matched to a gene. The chain's CDR3 is CASRARQGRNEQYF. The CDR3 DNA is TGTGCCAGCAGGGCTAGACAGGGCCGTAACGAGCAGTACTTC.

CDR3 DNA sequence: TGCAGCGTGAGACTAGCGGAACTCTACGAGCAGTACTTC. This translates into CSVRLAELYEQYF. The V gene is TRBV29-1, the J gene TRBJ2-7; 9 bases agree with TRBD2. Germline CDR1 reads SQVTM; CDR2 reads ANQGSEA. CDR3 size: 13 residues. The V gene end was trimmed by 6 bases and the J gene end by 3 bases; junction bases not matched to a gene: 6.

This clonotype was recorded a few times. The rearrangement uses TRBV9 and TRBJ2-7, with D perhaps being TRBD1 or TRBD2 (5 bases each). V dropped 3 bases and J dropped 5 bases, with 15 bases sitting between them. The germline V gene encodes CDR1 SGDLS and CDR2 YYNGEE. The CDR3 has 14 amino acids. The CDR3 DNA reads as TGTGCCAGCAGCGGAGGGGTGACCACGGACGAGCAGTACTTC. Translating it yields CASSGGVTTDEQYF.

This clonotype was counted at least ten times. CDR3 residues: CAISGDGSPDNEQFF. The CDR3 coding sequence is TGTGCCATCAGTGGTGACGGGAGTCCGGACAATGAGCAGTTCTTC. The gene calls are TRBV10-3 and TRBJ2-1; tentative D call: TRBD2 (6 bases). The CDR3 has 15 amino acids. Germline assignment: CDR1 ENHRY and CDR2 SYGVKD. Trimming shortened V by 4 bases and J by 5 bases, and 15 bases separated the two germline ends.

This clonotype was recorded a few times. The chain links TRBV29-1 to TRBJ2-1; perhaps TRBD2 as D (6 bases). This CDR3 is built from 13 residues. V was shortened by 5 bases and J by 2 bases, with 10 bases between the two germline ends. Germline V gene data show CDR1 as SQVTM and CDR2 as ANQGSEA. For the CDR3, the DNA is TGCAGCGTTAAGGAGGGGACCTACAATGAGCAGTTCTTC. Translation: CSVKEGTYNEQFF.

This chain connects TRBV5-6 to TRBJ1-1; 11 positions match TRBD1. The CDR3 is made up of 13 amino acids. The V and J ends lost 3 bases and 11 bases, in that order; junction bases with no gene match: 6. Germline V gene data show CDR1 as SGHDT and CDR2 as YYEEEE. The CDR3 sequence: CASSSGTGGLAFF. Written as DNA, the CDR3 is TGTGCCAGCAGCTCCGGGACAGGGGGTCTCGCTTTCTTT.

This sequence joins TRBV6-1 and TRBJ2-3, with no clear D. Germline CDR1 reads MNHNS; CDR2 reads SASEGT. The CDR3 spans 12 residues. V lost 8 bases and J 6 bases, leaving 12 bases between the germline ends. The CDR3 sequence is CASQPHYDTQYF. In DNA, the CDR3 is TGTGCCAGCCAGCCCCACTACGATACGCAGTATTTT.

This clonotype has only a few counts. CDR3 loop: CASSYGTGGNEKLFF. Here the CDR3 DNA reads TGTGCCAGCAGTTACGGGACAGGGGGTAATGAAAAACTGTTTTTT. The chain combines TRBV6-5 with TRBJ1-4, with 11 bases matching TRBD1. CDR3 length equals 15 residues. The trim removed 2 bases at V and 4 bases at J, leaving 0 bases unmatched. CDR1 is MNHEY, CDR2 SVGAGI, per germline.

This clonotype was counted only a few times. The rearrangement links TRBV7-8 to TRBJ1-1; D gene uncertain. V was clipped by 7 bases and J by 1 base, with 4 bases between them. The CDR3 runs to 11 residues. Per the germline V gene, CDR1 is SGHVS and CDR2 is FQNEAQ. Here the CDR3 reads CASITNTEAFF. For the CDR3, the DNA is TGTGCCAGCATCACGAACACTGAAGCTTTCTTT.

This clonotype came up many times. V is TRBV13 and J is TRBJ2-1, with 10 bases lining up with TRBD2. Germline CDR1 is PRHDT and CDR2 is FYEKMQ (reference sequence). The CDR3 is 18 residues long. V lost 4 bases, J lost 7 bases, and 16 bases stayed unmatched. The CDR3 nucleotides read TGTGCCAGCAGCTACCGATCTCTTGAAGCGGGAGGGGGGAATGAGCAGTTCTTC. Residues: CASSYRSLEAGGGNEQFF.

The J gene is TRBJ1-5, the V gene TRBV6-1, with 8 bases that match TRBD1. After removal of 0 bases from V and 6 bases from J, the junction contained 1 base not matched to a gene. This CDR3 region has 14 residues. Germline V gene sequence: CDR1 MNHNS, CDR2 SASEGT. The CDR3 loop is CASSEAQGVQPQHF. The CDR3 DNA reads TGTGCCAGCAGTGAAGCACAGGGGGTTCAGCCCCAGCATTTT.

This clonotype came up a few times. V is TRBV4-3 and J is TRBJ2-7; 7 bases match TRBD1. The germline V gene encodes CDR1 LGHNA and CDR2 YSLEER. This CDR3 comprises 18 residues. The V and J ends lost 4 bases and 2 bases, in that order; junction bases with no gene match: 17. This CDR3 is CASSRLWTGTPKAYEQYF. In nucleotides, the CDR3 is TGCGCCAGCAGCCGACTGTGGACAGGAACGCCTAAGGCCTACGAGCAGTACTTC.

This clonotype has more than one count but fewer than ten. V and J are TRBV28 and TRBJ2-5, with D possibly being TRBD1 (6 bases). CDR1 MDHEN and CDR2 SYDVKM come from the germline V gene. This CDR3 spans 16 amino acids. The germline V and J ends were trimmed by 11 bases and 2 bases, with 24 bases remaining between them. The CDR3 protein is CASALGAGRFQETQYF. CDR3 DNA: TGTGCCTCCGCACTGGGGGCAGGGCGTTTTCAAGAGACCCAGTACTTC. Filled out from reference TRBV28 and TRBJ2-5, the complete variable domain reads DVKVTQSSRYLVKRTGEKVFLECVQDMDHENMFWYRQDPGLGLRLIYFSYDVKMKEKGDIPEGYSVSREKKERFSLILESASTNQTSMYLCASALGAGRFQETQYFGPGTRLLVL.

This clonotype was counted only a few times. The CDR3 sequence: CASTWRNLATDTQYF. For the CDR3, the DNA is TGTGCCAGTACGTGGCGGAACCTCGCCACAGATACGCAGTATTTT. The genes are TRBV19 and TRBJ2-3; no definite D call. This CDR3 comprises 15 residues. Germline CDR1 and CDR2: LNHDA and SQIVND (reference sequence). Trimming left V 7 bases short and J 2 bases short, with 16 bases between. The variable domain in full, completed from reference TRBV19 and TRBJ2-3, reads DGGITQSPKYLFRKEGQNVTLSCEQNLNHDAMYWYRQDPGQGLRLIYYSQIVNDFQKGDIAEGYSVSREKKESFPLTVTSAQKNPTAFYLCASTWRNLATDTQYFGPGTRLTVL.

In its sample, this clonotype was seen a few times. The CDR3 DNA reads TGTGCCAGCAGCTCCGGGGCAGGGGAAGCTTTCTTT. This sequence encodes CASSSGAGEAFF. The chain uses TRBV7-9 and TRBJ1-1, with a weak D call TRBD1 (5 bases). The CDR3 spans 12 residues. CDR1 and CDR2 from the germline V gene are SEHNR and FQNEAQ (reference sequence). Trimming shortened V by 4 bases and J by 8 bases, and 11 bases separated the two germline ends.

V gene TRBV6-1 combines with J gene TRBJ2-7; D is possibly TRBD1 (5 bases). There are 15 residues in the CDR3. V gave up 6 bases and J gave up 0 bases, with 15 bases separating them. Germline lookup yields CDR1 MNHNS and CDR2 SASEGT. In DNA form, the CDR3 reads TGTGCCAGCAGCGCCGACAGCCCGACCTCCTACGAGCAGTACTTC. It yields the protein CASSADSPTSYEQYF.

This chain joins TRBV30 and TRBJ1-1, with a weak D call TRBD1 (5 bases). The CDR3 spans 12 residues. The ends were cut back, 1 base at V and 4 bases at J, with 7 bases in the middle. Per germline, CDR1 GTSNPN and CDR2 SVGIG (reference sequence). CDR3 protein: CAWSEDSTEAFF. The CDR3 nucleotides read TGTGCCTGGAGTGAAGACAGCACTGAAGCTTTCTTT.

This sequence joins TRBV11-3 and TRBJ2-3; 13 nucleotides match TRBD2. This CDR3 has 14 amino acids. From germline, CDR1 is SGHNT and CDR2 YENEEA. V shed 5 bases and J 9 bases; nucleotides not matched to a gene: 5. The DNA of the CDR3 is TGTGCCAGCAGCGATCGACTAGCGGGAGGCACGCAGTATTTT. This encodes CASSDRLAGGTQYF.

The chain links TRBV6-2 or TRBV6-3 to TRBJ2-2, with no clear D. The CDR3 totals 18 residues. Trimming cost V 0 bases and J 7 bases, with 21 bases left between them. Germline V gene data show CDR1 as MNHEY and CDR2 as SVGEGT. Here the CDR3 reads CASSYSNSGLFEGGELFF. The CDR3 DNA follows: TGTGCCAGCAGTTACTCGAACTCGGGTTTGTTTGAAGGCGGGGAGCTGTTTTTT.

This clonotype appeared many times. The V call is TRBV12-3 or TRBV12-4, the J call TRBJ2-1; TRBD2 is a possible D gene (5 bases). The CDR3 is 15 amino acids. V lost 1 base to trimming and J lost 8 bases, with 15 bases between them. The DNA of the CDR3 is TGTGCCAGCAGTTTAGACGAGGCGAGGGTCGATGAGCAGTTCTTC. Translation gives CASSLDEARVDEQFF.

This chain uses TRBV20-1 with TRBJ1-2; a possible D gene is TRBD1 (5 bases). Germline loops: CDR1 DFQATT, CDR2 SNEGSKA (reference sequence). V gave up 6 bases and J gave up 8 bases, with 22 bases separating them. The CDR3 is 14 residues long. CDR3 nucleotides: TGCAGTGCCCCAGGTCCAGGGATAAGGGACGGCTACACCTTC. Protein: CSAPGPGIRDGYTF.